This TCR beta chain was recovered during a study of cytomegalovirus exposure and HLA in healthy donors. Whole-study context: The same platform as the approximately 640 first-cohort repertoires was used for the 95 to 150 validation repertoires, a later analysis reported. Study observations and caveats: The study recorded 150 to 200 TCR beta chains that were cytomegalovirus-associated. Reported performance of the classifier showed diagnosis of cytomegalovirus status with high specificity and sensitivity. Later, an analysis found that TCR clusters from the first cohort tended to co-occur in the 120 or so validation repertoires.

TCRdb's table, derived via immunoSEQ multiplex PCR, lists solely in-frame clones and lacks some. The table includes 140,000 or so clones, approximately 89% detected once. In this sample, this clone turned up a few times. Its target is unknown. CDR1 and CDR2 (germline): SNHLY, FYNNEI. The CDR3 extends over 13 amino acids. Germline trimming cut 3 bases from V and 6 bases from J; bases unmatched to any gene: 5. The receptor was derived from a woman under 30 in good health and CMV-seropositive. The chain is built from TRBV2 and TRBJ2-7; 7 bases align to TRBD2. The sample was PBMCs. CDR3 amino acids: CASSEGGVGEQYF. The DNA for the CDR3 is TGTGCCAGCAGTGAGGGAGGGGTCGGCGAGCAGTACTTC.